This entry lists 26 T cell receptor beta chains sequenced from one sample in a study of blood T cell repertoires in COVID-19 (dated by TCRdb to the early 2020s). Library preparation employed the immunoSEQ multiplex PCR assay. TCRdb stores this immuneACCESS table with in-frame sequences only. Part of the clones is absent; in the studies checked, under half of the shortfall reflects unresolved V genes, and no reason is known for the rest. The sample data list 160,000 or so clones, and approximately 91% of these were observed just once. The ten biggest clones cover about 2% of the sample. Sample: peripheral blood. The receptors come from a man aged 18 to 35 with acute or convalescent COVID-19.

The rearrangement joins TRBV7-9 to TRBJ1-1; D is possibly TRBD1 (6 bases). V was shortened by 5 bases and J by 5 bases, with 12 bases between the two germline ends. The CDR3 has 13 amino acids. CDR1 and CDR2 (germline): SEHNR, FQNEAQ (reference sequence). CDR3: CASSLNRDTEAFF. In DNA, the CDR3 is TGTGCCAGCAGCCTAAACAGGGATACTGAAGCTTTCTTT.

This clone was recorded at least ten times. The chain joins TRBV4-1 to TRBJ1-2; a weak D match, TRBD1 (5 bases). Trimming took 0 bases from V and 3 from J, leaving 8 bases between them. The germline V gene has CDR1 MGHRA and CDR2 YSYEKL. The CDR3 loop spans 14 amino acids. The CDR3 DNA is TGCGCCAGCAGCCAAGAAGGGGTTTACTATGGCTACACCTTC. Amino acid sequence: CASSQEGVYYGYTF.

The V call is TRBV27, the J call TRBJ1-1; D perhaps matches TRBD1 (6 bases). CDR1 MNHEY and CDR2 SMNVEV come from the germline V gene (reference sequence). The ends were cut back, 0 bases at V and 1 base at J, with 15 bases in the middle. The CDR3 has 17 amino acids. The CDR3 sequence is CASSLSGLQGTNTEAFF. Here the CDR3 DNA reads TGTGCCAGCAGTTTATCGGGGCTACAGGGAACGAACACTGAAGCTTTCTTT.

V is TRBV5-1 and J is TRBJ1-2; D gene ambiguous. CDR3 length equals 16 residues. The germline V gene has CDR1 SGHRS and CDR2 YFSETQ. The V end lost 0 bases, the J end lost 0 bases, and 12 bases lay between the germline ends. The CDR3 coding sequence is TGCGCCAGCAGCTTGGCGGCTACAGAACCTAACTATGGCTACACCTTC. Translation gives CASSLAATEPNYGYTF.

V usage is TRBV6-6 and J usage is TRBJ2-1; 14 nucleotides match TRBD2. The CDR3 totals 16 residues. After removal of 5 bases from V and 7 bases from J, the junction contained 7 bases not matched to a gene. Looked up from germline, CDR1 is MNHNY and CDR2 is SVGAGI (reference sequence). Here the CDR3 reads CASSRLAGGPWNEQFF. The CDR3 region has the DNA TGTGCCAGCAGTCGACTAGCGGGAGGGCCGTGGAATGAGCAGTTCTTC.

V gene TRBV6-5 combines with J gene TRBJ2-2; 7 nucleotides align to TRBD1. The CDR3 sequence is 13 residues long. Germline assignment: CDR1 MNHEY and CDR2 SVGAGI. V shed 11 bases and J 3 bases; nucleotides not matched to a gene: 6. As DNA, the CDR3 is TGTGCCGGTCGGGACAGCGACACCGGGGAGCTGTTTTTT. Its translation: CAGRDSDTGELFF.

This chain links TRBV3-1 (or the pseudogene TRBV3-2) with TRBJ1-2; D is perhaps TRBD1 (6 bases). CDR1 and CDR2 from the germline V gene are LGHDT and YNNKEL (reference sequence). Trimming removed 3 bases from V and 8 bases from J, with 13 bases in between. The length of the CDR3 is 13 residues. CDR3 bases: TGTGCCAGCAGCCACCAGGGGTGGCAGGGCTACACCTTC. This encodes CASSHQGWQGYTF.

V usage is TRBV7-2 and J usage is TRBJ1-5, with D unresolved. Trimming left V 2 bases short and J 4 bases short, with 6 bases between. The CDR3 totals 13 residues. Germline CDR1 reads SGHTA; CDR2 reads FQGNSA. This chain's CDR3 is CASSLRGNQPQHF. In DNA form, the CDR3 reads TGTGCCAGCAGCTTACGGGGAAATCAGCCCCAGCATTTT.

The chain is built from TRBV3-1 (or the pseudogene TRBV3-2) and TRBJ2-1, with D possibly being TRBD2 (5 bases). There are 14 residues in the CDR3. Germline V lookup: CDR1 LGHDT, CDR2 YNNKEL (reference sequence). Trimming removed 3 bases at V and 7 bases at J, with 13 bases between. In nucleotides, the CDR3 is TGTGCCAGCAGCCACCTAGCCTGGGAGAATGAGCAGTTCTTC. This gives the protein CASSHLAWENEQFF.

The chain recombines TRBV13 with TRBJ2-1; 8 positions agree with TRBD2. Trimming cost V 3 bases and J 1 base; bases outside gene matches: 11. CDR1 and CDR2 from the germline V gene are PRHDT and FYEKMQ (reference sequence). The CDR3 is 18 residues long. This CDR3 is CASSFNIREGSSYNEQFF. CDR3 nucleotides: TGTGCCAGCAGCTTTAACATACGGGAGGGCTCGTCCTACAATGAGCAGTTCTTC.

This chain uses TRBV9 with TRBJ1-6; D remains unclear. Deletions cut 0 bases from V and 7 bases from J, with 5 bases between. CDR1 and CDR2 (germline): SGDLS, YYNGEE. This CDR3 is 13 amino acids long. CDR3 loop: CASSVERNSPLHF. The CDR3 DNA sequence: TGTGCCAGCAGCGTAGAGAGAAATTCACCCCTCCACTTT.

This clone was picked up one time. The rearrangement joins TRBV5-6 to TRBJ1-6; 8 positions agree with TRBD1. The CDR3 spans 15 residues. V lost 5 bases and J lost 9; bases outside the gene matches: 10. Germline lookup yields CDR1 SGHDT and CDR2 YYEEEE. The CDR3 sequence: CASRTGELLGSPLHF. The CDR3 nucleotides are TGTGCCAGCAGGACAGGGGAACTACTCGGTTCACCCCTCCACTTT.

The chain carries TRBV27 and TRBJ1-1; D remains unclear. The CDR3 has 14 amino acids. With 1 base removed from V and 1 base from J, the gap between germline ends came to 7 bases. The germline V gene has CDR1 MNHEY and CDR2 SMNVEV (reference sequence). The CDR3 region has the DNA TGTGCCAGCAGTTTATTCCCGGGGAACACTGAAGCTTTCTTT. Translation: CASSLFPGNTEAFF.

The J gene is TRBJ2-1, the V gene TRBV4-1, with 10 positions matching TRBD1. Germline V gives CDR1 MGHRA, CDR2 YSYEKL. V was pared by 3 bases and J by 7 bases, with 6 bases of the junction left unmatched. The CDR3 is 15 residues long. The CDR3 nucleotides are TGCGCCAGCAGCCAGATCCGGGACAGGGGTAATGAGCAGTTCTTC. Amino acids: CASSQIRDRGNEQFF.

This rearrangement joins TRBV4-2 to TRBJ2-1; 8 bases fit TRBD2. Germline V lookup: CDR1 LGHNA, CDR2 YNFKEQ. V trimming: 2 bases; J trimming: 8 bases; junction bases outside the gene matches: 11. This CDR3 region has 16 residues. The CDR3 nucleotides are TGTGCCAGCAGCCAACCCTCCGGGACTAGTCAATATGAGCAGTTCTTC. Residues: CASSQPSGTSQYEQFF.

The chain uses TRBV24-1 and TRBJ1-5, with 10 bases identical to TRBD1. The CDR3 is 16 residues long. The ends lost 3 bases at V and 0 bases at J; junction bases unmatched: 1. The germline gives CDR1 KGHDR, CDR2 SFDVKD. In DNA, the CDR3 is TGTGCCACCAGTGATGGGACAGGGGATAGCAATCAGCCCCAGCATTTT. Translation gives CATSDGTGDSNQPQHF.

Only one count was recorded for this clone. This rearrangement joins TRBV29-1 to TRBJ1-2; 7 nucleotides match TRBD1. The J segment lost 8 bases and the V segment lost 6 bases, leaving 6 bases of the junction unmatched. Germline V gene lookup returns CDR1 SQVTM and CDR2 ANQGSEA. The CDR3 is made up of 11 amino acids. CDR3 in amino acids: CSVKGQTGYTF. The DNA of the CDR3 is TGCAGCGTAAAGGGACAGACAGGCTACACCTTC.

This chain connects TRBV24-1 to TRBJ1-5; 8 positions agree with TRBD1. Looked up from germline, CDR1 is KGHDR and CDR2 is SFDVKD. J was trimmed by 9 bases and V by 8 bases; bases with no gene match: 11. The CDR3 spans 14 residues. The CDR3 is CATKEGQEHGPQHF. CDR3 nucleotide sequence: TGTGCCACCAAGGAGGGACAGGAGCATGGGCCCCAGCATTTT.

The CDR3 protein is CASSLGTASNQPQHF. DNA for the CDR3: TGCGCCAGCAGCCTCGGGACAGCAAGCAATCAGCCCCAGCATTTT. The V and J genes are TRBV5-1 and TRBJ1-5; 7 bases map to TRBD1. This CDR3 comprises 15 residues. Germline trimming cut 4 bases from V and 1 base from J; bases unmatched to any gene: 5. Germline-derived CDR1 and CDR2 are SGHRS and YFSETQ.

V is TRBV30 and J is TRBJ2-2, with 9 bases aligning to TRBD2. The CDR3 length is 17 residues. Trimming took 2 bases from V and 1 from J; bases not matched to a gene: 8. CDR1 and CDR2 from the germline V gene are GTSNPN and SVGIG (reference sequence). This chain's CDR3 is CAWSPYPSGVNTGELFF. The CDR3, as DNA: TGTGCCTGGAGTCCCTATCCTAGCGGGGTGAACACCGGGGAGCTGTTTTTT.

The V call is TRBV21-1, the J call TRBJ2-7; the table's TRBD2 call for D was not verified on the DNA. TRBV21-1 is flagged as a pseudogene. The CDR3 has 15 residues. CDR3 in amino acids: CASSKPALQNYEQYF. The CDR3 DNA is TGTGCCAGCAGCAAACCAGCGCTACAAAACTACGAGCAGTACTTC.

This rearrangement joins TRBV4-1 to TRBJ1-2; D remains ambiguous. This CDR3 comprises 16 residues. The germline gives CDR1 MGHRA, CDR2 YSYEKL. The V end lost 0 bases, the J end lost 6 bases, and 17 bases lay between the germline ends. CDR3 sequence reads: CASSQDSPIRGHGYTF. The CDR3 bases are TGCGCCAGCAGCCAAGATTCCCCAATCAGAGGGCATGGCTACACCTTC.

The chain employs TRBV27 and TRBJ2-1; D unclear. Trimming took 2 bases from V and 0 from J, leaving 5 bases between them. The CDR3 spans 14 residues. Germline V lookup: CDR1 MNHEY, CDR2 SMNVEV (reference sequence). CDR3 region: CASSLAYSYNEQFF. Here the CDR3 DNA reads TGTGCCAGCAGTTTAGCGTACTCCTACAATGAGCAGTTCTTC.

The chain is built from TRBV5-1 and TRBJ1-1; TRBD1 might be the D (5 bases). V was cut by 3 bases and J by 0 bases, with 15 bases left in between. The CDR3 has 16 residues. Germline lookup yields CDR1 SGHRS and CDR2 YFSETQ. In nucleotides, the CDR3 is TGCGCCAGCAGCTCAACCATTAGGACACTGAACACTGAAGCTTTCTTT. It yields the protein CASSSTIRTLNTEAFF.

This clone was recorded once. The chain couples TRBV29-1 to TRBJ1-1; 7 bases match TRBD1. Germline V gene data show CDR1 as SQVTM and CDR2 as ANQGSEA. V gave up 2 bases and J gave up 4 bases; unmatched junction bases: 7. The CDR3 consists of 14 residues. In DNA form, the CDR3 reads TGCAGCGTTGAAAGTAAGGGGGCGGCCACTGAAGCTTTCTTT. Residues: CSVESKGAATEAFF.

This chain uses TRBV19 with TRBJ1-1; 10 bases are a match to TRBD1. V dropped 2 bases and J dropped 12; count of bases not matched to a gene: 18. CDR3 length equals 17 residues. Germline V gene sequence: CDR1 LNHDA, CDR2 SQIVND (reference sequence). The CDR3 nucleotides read TGTGCCAGTAGTATACCCGGGACAGGGGCTAAGGCCTGCCTAACTTTCTTT. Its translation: CASSIPGTGAKACLTFF.